This T cell receptor beta chain was sequenced in a study of read filtering for tumor transcriptome and immune sequencing. Background on the study: Whole-transcriptome libraries were prepared after DNase treatment. Study-level points and caveats: This fraction held mixed bone marrow immune cells after CD138-negative sorting. RNA-seq captured clonotypes less deeply and reliably than IR-seq.

The CDR3 length is 13 residues. The V and J ends lost 3 bases and 4 bases respectively, with 10 bases between them. CDR1 and CDR2 from the germline V gene are LNHDA and SQIVND (reference sequence). This library used around 400 ng RNA and molecular barcoded adaptors spanning alpha/delta and beta/gamma chains. In TCRdb, the reads were re-called with MiXCR into one record per CDR3 protein. In the table there are 60,000 to 75,000 distinct CDR3 sequences, roughly 20% of which are singletons. Sampling of bone marrow took place during active disease in every patient. There are many counts of this clonotype. Antigen unknown.

This TCR derives from a donor aged 40 or over with multiple myeloma. V and J are TRBV19 and TRBJ2-7; D is possibly TRBD1 (5 bases). The sequencing sample was made of a population of CD138-negative cells sorted from bone marrow. The CDR3 sequence is CASSIGQGYEQYF. The DNA of the CDR3 is TGTGCCAGTAGTATCGGTCAGGGTTACGAGCAGTACTTC.